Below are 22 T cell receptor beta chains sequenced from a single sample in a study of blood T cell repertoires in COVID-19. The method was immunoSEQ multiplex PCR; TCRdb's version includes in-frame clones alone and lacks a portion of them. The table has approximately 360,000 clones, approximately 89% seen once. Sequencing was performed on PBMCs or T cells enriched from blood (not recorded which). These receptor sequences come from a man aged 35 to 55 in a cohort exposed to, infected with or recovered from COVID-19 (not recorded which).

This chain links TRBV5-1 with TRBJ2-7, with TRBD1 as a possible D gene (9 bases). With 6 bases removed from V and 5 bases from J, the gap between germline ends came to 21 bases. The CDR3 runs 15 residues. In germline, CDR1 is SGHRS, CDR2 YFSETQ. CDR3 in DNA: TGCGCCAGCACCCCGGGGGGGACAGGGAGCCACGAGCAGTACTTC. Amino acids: CASTPGGTGSHEQYF. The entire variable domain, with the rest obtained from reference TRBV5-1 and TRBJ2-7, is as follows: KAGVTQTPRYLIKTRGQQVTLSCSPISGHRSVSWYQQTPGQGLQFLFEYFSETQRNKGNFPGRFSGRQFSNSRSEMNVSTLELGDSALYLCASTPGGTGSHEQYFGPGTRLTVT.

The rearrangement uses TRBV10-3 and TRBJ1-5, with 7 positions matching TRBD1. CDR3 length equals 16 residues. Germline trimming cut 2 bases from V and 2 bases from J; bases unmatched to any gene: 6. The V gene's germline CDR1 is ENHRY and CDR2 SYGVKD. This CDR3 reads CAISERQGEGNQPQHF. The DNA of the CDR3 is TGTGCCATCAGTGAGAGGCAGGGGGAAGGCAATCAGCCCCAGCATTTT.

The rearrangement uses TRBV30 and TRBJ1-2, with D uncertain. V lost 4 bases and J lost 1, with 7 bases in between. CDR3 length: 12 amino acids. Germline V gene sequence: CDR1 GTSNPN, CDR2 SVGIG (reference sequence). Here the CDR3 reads CAWTPSNYGYTF. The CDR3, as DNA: TGTGCCTGGACCCCCAGTAACTATGGCTACACCTTC.

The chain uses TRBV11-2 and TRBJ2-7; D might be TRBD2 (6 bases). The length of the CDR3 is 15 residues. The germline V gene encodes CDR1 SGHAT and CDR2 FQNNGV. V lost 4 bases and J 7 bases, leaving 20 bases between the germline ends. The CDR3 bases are TGTGCCAGCAGCTCAGCCGGGACTGACCCTAGGGAGCAGTACTTC. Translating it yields CASSSAGTDPREQYF. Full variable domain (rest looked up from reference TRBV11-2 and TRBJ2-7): EAGVAQSPRYKIIEKRQSVAFWCNPISGHATLYWYQQILGQGPKLLIQFQNNGVVDDSQLPKDRFSAERLKGVDSTLKIQPAKLEDSAVYLCASSSAGTDPREQYFGPGTRLTVT.

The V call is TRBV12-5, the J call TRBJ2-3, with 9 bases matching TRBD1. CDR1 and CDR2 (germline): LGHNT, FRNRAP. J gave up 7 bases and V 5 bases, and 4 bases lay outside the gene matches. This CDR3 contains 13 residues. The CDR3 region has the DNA TGTGCTAGTGGTCCACAGGGGGCAAATACGCAGTATTTT. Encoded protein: CASGPQGANTQYF.

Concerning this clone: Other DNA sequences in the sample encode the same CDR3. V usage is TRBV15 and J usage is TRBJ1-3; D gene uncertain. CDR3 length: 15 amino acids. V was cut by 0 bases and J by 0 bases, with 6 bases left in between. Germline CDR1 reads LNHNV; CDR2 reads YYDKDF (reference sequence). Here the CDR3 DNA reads TGTGCCACCAGCAGAGATCGGGGCTCTGGAAACACCATATATTTT. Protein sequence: CATSRDRGSGNTIYF.

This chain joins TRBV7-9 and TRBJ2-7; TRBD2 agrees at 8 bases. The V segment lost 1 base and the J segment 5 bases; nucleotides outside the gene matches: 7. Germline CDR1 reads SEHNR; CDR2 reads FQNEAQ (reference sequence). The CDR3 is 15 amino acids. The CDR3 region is CASSLGGTSLNEQYF. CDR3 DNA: TGTGCCAGCAGCTTAGGAGGGACTAGTCTGAACGAGCAGTACTTC. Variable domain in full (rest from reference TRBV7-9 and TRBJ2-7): DTGVSQNPRHKITKRGQNVTFRCDPISEHNRLYWYRQTLGQGPEFLTYFQNEAQLEKSRLLSDRFSAERPKGSFSTLEIQRTEQGDSAMYLCASSLGGTSLNEQYFGPGTRLTVT.

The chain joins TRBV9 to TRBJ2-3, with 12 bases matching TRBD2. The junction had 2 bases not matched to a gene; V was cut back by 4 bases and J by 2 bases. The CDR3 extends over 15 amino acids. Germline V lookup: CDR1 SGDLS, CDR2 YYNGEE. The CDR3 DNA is TGTGCCAGCAGCAGGACTAGCGGGATCACAGATACGCAGTATTTT. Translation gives CASSRTSGITDTQYF.

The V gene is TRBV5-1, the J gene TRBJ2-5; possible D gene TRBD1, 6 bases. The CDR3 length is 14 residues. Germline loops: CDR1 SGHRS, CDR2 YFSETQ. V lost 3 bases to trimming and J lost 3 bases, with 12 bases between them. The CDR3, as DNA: TGCGCCAGCAGCTACACAGGGTCGGAAGAGACCCAGTACTTC. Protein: CASSYTGSEETQYF. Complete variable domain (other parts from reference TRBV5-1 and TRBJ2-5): KAGVTQTPRYLIKTRGQQVTLSCSPISGHRSVSWYQQTPGQGLQFLFEYFSETQRNKGNFPGRFSGRQFSNSRSEMNVSTLELGDSALYLCASSYTGSEETQYFGPGTRLLVL.

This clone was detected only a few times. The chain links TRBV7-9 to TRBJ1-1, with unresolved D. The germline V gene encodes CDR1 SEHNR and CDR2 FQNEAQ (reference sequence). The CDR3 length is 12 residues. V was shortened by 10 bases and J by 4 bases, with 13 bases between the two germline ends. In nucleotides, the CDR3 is TGTGCCACCAGACGCCGGGGCACTGAAGCTTTCTTT. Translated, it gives CATRRRGTEAFF.

CDR3 sequence (DNA): TGCGCCAGCAGCACTACAGGTGGGGCTTACGAGCAGTACTTC. This sequence encodes CASSTTGGAYEQYF. The rearrangement joins TRBV5-1 to TRBJ2-7; a possible D gene is TRBD1 (5 bases). CDR3 length equals 14 residues. Trimming left V 4 bases short and J 4 bases short, with 15 bases between. Germline V lookup: CDR1 SGHRS, CDR2 YFSETQ. Drawing the rest from reference TRBV5-1 and TRBJ2-7, the complete variable domain is KAGVTQTPRYLIKTRGQQVTLSCSPISGHRSVSWYQQTPGQGLQFLFEYFSETQRNKGNFPGRFSGRQFSNSRSEMNVSTLELGDSALYLCASSTTGGAYEQYFGPGTRLTVT.

CDR3 DNA: TGTGCCAGCTCACCGCAAGGACAGAAGAACACTGAAGCTTTCTTT. This translates into CASSPQGQKNTEAFF. The chain combines TRBV18 with TRBJ1-1, with D possibly matching TRBD1 (6 bases). V lost 3 bases to trimming and J lost 1 base, with 12 bases between them. The germline V gene has CDR1 KGHSH and CDR2 LQKENI. The length of the CDR3 is 15 residues.

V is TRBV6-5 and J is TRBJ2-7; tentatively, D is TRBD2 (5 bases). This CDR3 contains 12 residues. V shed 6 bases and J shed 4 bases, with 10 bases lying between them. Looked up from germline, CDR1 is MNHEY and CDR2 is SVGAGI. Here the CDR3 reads CASSLGLYEQYF. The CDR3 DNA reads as TGTGCCAGCAGCCTAGGACTTTACGAGCAGTACTTC.

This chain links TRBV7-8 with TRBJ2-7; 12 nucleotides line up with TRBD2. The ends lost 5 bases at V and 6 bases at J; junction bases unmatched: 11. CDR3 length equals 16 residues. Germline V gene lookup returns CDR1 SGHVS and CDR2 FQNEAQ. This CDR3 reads CASSTRTSGTGSEQYF. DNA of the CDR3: TGTGCCAGCAGCACTCGGACTAGCGGGACGGGGAGCGAGCAGTACTTC.

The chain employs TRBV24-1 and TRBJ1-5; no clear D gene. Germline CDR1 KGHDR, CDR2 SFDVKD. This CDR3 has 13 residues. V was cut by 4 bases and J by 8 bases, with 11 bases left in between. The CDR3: CATSDLQVEPQHF. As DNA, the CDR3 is TGTGCCACCAGTGACCTTCAGGTGGAGCCCCAGCATTTT.

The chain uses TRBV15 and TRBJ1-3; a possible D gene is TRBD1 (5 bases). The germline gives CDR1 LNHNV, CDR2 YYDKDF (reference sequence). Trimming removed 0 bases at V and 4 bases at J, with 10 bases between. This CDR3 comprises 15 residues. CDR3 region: CATSRDRQGGNTIYF. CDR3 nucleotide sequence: TGTGCCACCAGCAGAGATCGCCAGGGAGGAAACACCATATATTTT. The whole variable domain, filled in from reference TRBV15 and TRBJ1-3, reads DAMVIQNPRYQVTQFGKPVTLSCSQTLNHNVMYWYQQKSSQAPKLLFHYYDKDFNNEADTPDNFQSRRPNTSFCFLDIRSPGLGDTAMYLCATSRDRQGGNTIYFGEGSWLTVV.

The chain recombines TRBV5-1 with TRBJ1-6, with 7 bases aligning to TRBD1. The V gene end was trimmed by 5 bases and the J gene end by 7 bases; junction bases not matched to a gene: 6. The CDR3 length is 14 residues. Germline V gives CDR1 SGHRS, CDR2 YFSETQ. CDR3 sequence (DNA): TGCGCCAGCAGACAAGACAGGGAGAATTCACCCCTCCACTTT. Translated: CASRQDRENSPLHF.

CDR3 sequence (DNA): TGTGCCAGCAGACCCCGGGACAGGGGGCACTACGAGCAGTACTTC. As protein: CASRPRDRGHYEQYF. The chain uses TRBV7-8 and TRBJ2-7; 12 nucleotides align to TRBD1. V shed 6 bases, J shed 3 bases, and the junction held 6 bases outside the gene matches. The CDR3 loop spans 15 amino acids. Germline CDR1 and CDR2: SGHVS and FQNEAQ.

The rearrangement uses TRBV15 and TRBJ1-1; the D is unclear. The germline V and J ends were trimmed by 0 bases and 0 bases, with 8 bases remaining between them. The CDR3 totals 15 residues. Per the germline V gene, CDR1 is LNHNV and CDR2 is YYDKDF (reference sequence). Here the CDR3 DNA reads TGTGCCACCAGCAGAGAGCCCAGAATGAACACTGAAGCTTTCTTT. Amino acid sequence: CATSREPRMNTEAFF.

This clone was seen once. The CDR3 nucleotides are TGTGCCAGCAGCTTAGATCAGCGGTCCTACAATGAGCAGTTCTTC. Amino acids: CASSLDQRSYNEQFF. The chain employs TRBV11-2 and TRBJ2-1; possibly TRBD2 for D (5 bases). CDR3 length: 15 residues. Germline lookup yields CDR1 SGHAT and CDR2 FQNNGV. Trimming cost V 0 bases and J 1 base, with 7 bases left between them.

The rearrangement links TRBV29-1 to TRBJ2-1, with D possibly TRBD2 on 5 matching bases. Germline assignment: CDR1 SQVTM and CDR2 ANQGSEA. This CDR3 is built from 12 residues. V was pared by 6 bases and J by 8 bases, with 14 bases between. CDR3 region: CSVTYKADEQFF. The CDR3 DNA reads TGCAGCGTCACGTATAAAGCGGATGAGCAGTTCTTC.

The CDR3 DNA follows: TGTGCCAGCAGCGGGCTCGGGACTAGCGGGAACAATGAGCAGTTCTTC. Translation gives CASSGLGTSGNNEQFF. The rearrangement links TRBV6-4 to TRBJ2-1, with 13 positions matching TRBD2. Per the germline V gene, CDR1 is MRHNA and CDR2 is SNTAGT. The CDR3 has 16 amino acids. Unmatched junction bases numbered 7, after V lost 6 bases and J lost 5 bases.